The text below deals with one TCR beta chain. The sample originates from a study of blood T cell repertoires in COVID-19. Study background: T cells, B-cell-depleted T cells, or PBMCs supplied cDNA or gDNA.

V trimming: 6 bases; J trimming: 3 bases; junction bases outside the gene matches: 8. CDR1 LNHDA and CDR2 SQIVND come from the germline V gene (reference sequence). The CDR3 is 15 amino acids. Here immunoSEQ multiplex PCR was the method, and the copy in TCRdb shows in-frame clones only, minus some. The data show about 80,000 clones, under 85% seen once. This TCR was recovered from a human donor in a cohort sampled during active COVID-19. Sequencing input: peripheral blood. The gene calls are TRBV19 and TRBJ1-5, with TRBD1 matching 7 bases. This CDR3 reads CASSDGTVNNQPQHF. CDR3 sequence (DNA): TGTGCCAGTAGCGACGGGACAGTTAACAATCAGCCCCAGCATTTT.